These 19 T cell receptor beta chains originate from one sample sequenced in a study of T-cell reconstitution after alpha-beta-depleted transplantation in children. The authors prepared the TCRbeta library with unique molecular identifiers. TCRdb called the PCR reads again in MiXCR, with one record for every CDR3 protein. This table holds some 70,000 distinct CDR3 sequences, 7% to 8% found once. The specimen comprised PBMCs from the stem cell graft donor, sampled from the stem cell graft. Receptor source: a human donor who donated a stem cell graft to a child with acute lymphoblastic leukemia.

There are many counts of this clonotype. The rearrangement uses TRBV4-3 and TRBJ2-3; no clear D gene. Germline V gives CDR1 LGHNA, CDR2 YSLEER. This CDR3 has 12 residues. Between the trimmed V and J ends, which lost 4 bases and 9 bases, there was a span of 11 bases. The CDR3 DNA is TGCGCCAGCAGCCGAGACTCCCGGACGCAGTATTTT. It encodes CASSRDSRTQYF.

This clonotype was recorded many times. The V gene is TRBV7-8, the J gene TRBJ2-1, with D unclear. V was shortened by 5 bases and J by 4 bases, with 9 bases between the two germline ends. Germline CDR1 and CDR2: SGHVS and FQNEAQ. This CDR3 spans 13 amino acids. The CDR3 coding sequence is TGTGCCAGCAGCCCCCCGAGGTACAATGAGCAGTTCTTC. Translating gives CASSPPRYNEQFF. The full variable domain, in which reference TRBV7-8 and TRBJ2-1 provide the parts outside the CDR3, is GAGVSQSPRYKVAKRGQDVALRCDPISGHVSLFWYQQALGQGPEFLTYFQNEAQLDKSGLPSDRFFAERPEGSVSTLKIQRTQQEDSAVYLCASSPPRYNEQFFGPGTRLTVL.

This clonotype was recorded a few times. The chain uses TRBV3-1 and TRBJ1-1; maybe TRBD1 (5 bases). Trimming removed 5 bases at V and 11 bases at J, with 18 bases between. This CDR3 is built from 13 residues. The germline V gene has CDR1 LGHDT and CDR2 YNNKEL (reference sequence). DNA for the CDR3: TGTGCCAGCAGCTCCATGGGCAGGGACGTCGCTTTCTTT. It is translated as CASSSMGRDVAFF.

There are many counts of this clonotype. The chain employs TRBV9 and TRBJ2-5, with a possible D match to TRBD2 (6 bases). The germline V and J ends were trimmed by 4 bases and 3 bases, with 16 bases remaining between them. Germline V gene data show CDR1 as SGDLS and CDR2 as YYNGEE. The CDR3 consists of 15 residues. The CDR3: CASSLGVREEETQYF. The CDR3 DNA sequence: TGTGCCAGCAGCCTGGGTGTCAGGGAGGAAGAGACCCAGTACTTC.

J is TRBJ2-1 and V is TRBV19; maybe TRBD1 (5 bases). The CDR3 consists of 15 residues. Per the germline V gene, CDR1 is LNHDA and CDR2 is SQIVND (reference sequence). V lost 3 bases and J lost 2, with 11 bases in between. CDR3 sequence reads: CASSIQGSTYNEQFF. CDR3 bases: TGTGCCAGTAGTATTCAGGGTTCAACCTACAATGAGCAGTTCTTC.

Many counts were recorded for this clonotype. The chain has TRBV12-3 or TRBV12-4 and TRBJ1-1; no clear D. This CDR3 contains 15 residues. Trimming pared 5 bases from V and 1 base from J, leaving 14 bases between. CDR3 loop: CASSPQGLPNTEAFF. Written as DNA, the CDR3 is TGTGCCAGCAGTCCGCAAGGGTTACCGAACACTGAAGCTTTCTTT.

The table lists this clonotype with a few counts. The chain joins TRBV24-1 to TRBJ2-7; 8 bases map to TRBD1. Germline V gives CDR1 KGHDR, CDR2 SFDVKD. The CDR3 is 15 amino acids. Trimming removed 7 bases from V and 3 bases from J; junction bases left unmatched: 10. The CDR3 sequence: CATRTTGTGHYEQYF. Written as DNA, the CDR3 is TGTGCCACCAGAACCACCGGGACAGGCCACTACGAGCAGTACTTC.

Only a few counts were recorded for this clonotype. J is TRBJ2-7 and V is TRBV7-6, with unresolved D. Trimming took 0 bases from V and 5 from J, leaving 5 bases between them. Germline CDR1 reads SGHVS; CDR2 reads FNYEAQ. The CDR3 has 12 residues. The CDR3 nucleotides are TGTGCCAGCAGCTTAGCGATCCACGAGCAGTACTTC. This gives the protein CASSLAIHEQYF.

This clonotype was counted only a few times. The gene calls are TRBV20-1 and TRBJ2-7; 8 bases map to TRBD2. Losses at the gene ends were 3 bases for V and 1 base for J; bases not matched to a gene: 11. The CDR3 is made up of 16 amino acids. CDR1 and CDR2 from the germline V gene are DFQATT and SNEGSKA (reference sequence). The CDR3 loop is CSASLLGRGGSYEQYF. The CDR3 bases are TGCAGTGCTAGCCTCTTGGGACGGGGGGGATCCTACGAGCAGTACTTC.

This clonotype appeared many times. The CDR3 sequence: CASSLSDGEQYF. The CDR3 DNA sequence: TGTGCCAGCTCACTTTCGGACGGCGAGCAGTACTTC. This chain links TRBV18 with TRBJ2-7; D unresolved. The V gene's germline CDR1 is KGHSH and CDR2 LQKENI. V lost 4 bases and J lost 6, with 10 bases in between. The CDR3 is 12 amino acids.

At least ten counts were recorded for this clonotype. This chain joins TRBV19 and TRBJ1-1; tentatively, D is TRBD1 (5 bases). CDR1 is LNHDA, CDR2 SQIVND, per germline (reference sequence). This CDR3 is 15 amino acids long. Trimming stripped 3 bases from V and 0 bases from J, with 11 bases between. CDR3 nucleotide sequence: TGTGCCAGTAGTATCTGGGGACTACTGAACACTGAAGCTTTCTTT. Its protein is CASSIWGLLNTEAFF.

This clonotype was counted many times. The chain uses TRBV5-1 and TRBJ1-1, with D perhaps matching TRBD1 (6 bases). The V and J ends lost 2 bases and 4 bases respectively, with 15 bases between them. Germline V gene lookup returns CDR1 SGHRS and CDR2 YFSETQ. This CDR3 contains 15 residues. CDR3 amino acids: CASSFLNQGPTEAFF. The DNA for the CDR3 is TGCGCCAGCAGCTTTCTGAACCAGGGGCCCACTGAAGCTTTCTTT. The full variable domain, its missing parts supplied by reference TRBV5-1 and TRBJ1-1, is KAGVTQTPRYLIKTRGQQVTLSCSPISGHRSVSWYQQTPGQGLQFLFEYFSETQRNKGNFPGRFSGRQFSNSRSEMNVSTLELGDSALYLCASSFLNQGPTEAFFGQGTRLTVV.

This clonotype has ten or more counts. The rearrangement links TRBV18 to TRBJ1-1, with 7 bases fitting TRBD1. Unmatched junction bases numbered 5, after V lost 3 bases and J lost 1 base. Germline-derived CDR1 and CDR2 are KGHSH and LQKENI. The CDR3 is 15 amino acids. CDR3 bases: TGTGCCAGCTCACCTAGGGGGCGGCCGAACACTGAAGCTTTCTTT. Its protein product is CASSPRGRPNTEAFF.

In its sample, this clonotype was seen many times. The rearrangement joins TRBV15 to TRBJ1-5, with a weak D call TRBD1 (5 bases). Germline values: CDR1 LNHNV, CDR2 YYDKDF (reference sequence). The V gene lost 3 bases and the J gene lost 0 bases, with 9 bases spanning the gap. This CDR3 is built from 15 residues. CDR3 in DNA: TGTGCCACCAGCAGGGGGACGGATAGCAATCAGCCCCAGCATTTT. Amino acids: CATSRGTDSNQPQHF.

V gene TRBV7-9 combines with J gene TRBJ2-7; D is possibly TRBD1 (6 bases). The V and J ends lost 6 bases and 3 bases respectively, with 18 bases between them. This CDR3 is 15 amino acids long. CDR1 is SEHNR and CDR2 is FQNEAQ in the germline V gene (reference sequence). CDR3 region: CASSWGPRGVYEQYF. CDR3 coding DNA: TGTGCCAGCAGTTGGGGGCCCAGGGGAGTCTACGAGCAGTACTTC.

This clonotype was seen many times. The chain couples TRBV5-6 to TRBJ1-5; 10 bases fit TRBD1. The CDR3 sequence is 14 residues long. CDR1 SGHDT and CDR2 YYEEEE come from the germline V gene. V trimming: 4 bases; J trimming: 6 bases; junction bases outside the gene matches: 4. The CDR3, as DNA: TGTGCCAGCAGCCTCGGACAGGGGGGTCAGCCCCAGCATTTT. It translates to CASSLGQGGQPQHF.

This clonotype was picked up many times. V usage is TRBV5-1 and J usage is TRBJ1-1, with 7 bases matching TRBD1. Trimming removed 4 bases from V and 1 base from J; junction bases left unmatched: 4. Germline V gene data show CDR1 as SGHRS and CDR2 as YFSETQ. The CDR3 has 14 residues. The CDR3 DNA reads TGCGCCAGCAGCAACAGGGGAGAGAACACTGAAGCTTTCTTT. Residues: CASSNRGENTEAFF.

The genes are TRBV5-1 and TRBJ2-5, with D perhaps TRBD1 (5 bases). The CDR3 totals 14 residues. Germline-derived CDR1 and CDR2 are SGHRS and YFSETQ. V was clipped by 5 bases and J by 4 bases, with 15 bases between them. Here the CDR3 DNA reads TGCGCCAGCAGACCGCAGGGTTTCGGAGAGACCCAGTACTTC. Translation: CASRPQGFGETQYF.

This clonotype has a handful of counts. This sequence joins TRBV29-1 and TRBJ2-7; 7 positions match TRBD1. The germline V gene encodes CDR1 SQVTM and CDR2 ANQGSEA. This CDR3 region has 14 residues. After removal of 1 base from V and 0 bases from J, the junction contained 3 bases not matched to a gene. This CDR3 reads CSVEGQGSSYEQYF. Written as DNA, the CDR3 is TGCAGCGTTGAAGGACAGGGAAGCTCCTACGAGCAGTACTTC.